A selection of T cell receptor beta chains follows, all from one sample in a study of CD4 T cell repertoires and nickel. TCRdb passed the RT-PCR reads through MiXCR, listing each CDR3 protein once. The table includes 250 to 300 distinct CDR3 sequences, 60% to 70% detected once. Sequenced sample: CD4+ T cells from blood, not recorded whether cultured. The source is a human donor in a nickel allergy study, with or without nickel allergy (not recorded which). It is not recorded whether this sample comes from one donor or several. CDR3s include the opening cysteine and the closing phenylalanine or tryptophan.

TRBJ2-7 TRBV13 CASSAAGTPYEQYF
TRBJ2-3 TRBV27 CASSLARSFTTDTQYF
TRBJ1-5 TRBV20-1 CSAKRGGQPQHF
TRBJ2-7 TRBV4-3 CASSQEGGSFSYEQYF
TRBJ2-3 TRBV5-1 CASSRGEQDTQYF
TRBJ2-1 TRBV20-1 CSAQIYNEQFF
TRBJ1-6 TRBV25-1 CASSLRGAGDSPLHF
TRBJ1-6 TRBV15 CATSRGGGQGNSPLHF
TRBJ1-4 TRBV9 CASSRRDTLNEKLFF
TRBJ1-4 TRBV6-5 CASSYTRDRGEKLFF
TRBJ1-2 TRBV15 CATSRLGGGYTF
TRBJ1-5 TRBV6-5 CASGQGMYQPQHF
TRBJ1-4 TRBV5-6 CASSAGTGQGHTNEKLFF
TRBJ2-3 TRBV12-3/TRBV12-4 CASNAALAGGTDTQYF
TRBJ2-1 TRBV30 CAWSQVYNEQFF
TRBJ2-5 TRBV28 CASSSQWGETQYF
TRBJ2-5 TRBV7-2 CASSLGTASETQYF
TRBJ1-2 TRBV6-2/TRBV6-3 CASSYWGSGGYTF
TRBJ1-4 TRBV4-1 CASSQDESRGREKLFF
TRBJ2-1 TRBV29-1 CSVDVQGSYNEQFF
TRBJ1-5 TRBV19 CASSIIPGDNQPQHF
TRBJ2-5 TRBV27 CASKTILAQETQYF
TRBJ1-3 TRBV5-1 CASSEPHENTIYF
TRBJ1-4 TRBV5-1 CASSPRTATNEKLFF
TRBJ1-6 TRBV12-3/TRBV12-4 CASSPGQTNSPLHF
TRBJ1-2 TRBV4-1 CASSQPSGGFVGYTF
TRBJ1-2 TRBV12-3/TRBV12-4 CASRGDRRDYGYTF
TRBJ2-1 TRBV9 CASSVGGPSYNEQFF
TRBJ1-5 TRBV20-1 CSARDRGLDQPQHF
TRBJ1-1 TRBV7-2 CASREGRTEAFF
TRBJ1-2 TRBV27 CASRAPGPRGSGDGYTF
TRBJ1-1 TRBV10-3 CAISEYGEGAGEAFF
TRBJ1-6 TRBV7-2 CASGVGHPDVASPLHF
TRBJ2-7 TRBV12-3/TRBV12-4 CASSQGQGGHEQYF
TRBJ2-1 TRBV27 CASSFSAGLALGNEQFF
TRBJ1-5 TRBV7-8 CASSTGPGALGRNQPQHF
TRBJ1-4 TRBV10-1 CASQEEGDEDEKLFF
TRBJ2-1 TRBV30 CAWNGDRGWGSQFF
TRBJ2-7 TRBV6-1 CASSEFRQAHYEQYF
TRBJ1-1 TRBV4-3 CASSRGYRQGPAEAFF
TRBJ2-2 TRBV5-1 CASSLAPQGLNTGELFF
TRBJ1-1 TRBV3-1 CASSQGTEAFF
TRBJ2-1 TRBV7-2 CALVTGLYNEQFF
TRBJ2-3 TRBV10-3 CAIRPNLGSSDTQYF
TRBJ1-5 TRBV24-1 CATSRDYEPQHF
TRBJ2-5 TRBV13 CASSLGHLQETQYF